This passage covers 25 T cell receptor beta chains from one sample sequenced in a study of T cells in tumors after PD-1 blockade. This table comes from immunoSEQ multiplex PCR, and its TCRdb copy is limited to in-frame clones, with some not included. This sample has 7,500 to 9,500 clones, with 65% found just once. The sequenced sample was tumor tissue, obtained after anti-PD-1 treatment. The receptors come from a human donor with basal cell carcinoma.

The chain carries TRBV16 and TRBJ1-2, with 7 bases lining up with TRBD1. Per the germline V gene, CDR1 is KGHSY and CDR2 is FQNENV. The V gene end was trimmed by 0 bases and the J gene end by 5 bases; junction bases not matched to a gene: 3. This CDR3 spans 14 amino acids. The CDR3 protein is CASSQSRDRYGYTF. The CDR3 coding sequence is TGTGCCAGCAGCCAATCGCGGGACAGATATGGCTACACCTTC.

This clone was detected only a few times. This rearrangement joins TRBV6-6 to TRBJ2-7; D may correspond to TRBD1 or TRBD2 (6 bases each). Germline CDR1 and CDR2: MNHNY and SVGAGI (reference sequence). Between the trimmed V and J ends, which lost 8 bases and 7 bases, there was a span of 12 bases. This CDR3 region has 11 residues. CDR3: CASLGGGEQYF. For the CDR3, the DNA is TGTGCCAGCCTCGGGGGCGGGGAGCAGTACTTC.

The rearrangement uses TRBV2 and TRBJ1-3; D is unresolved. Trimming removed 8 bases at V and 1 base at J, with 12 bases between. Germline V gene data show CDR1 as SNHLY and CDR2 as FYNNEI. The CDR3 covers 14 residues. The CDR3 DNA reads TGTGCCAGCGGGCCAAGGACTTCTGGAAACACCATATATTTT. It is translated as CASGPRTSGNTIYF.

The V and J genes are TRBV5-1 and TRBJ2-7, with 10 bases fitting TRBD1. Germline values: CDR1 SGHRS, CDR2 YFSETQ. Trimming cost V 3 bases and J 3 bases; bases outside gene matches: 3. This CDR3 has 14 amino acids. The CDR3 sequence: CASSSGTGDYEQYF. In DNA form, the CDR3 reads TGCGCCAGCAGCTCCGGGACAGGGGACTACGAGCAGTACTTC.

The CDR3 protein is CSAGGGINEKLFF. The DNA for the CDR3 is TGCAGCGCCGGGGGGGGAATAAATGAAAAACTGTTTTTT. This chain joins TRBV29-1 and TRBJ1-4, with a possible D match to TRBD1 (5 bases). Trimming removed 7 bases from V and 5 bases from J, with 14 bases in between. CDR1 and CDR2 (germline): SQVTM, ANQGSEA. The CDR3 has 13 amino acids.

This clone occurred a few times. The rearrangement uses TRBV11-2 and TRBJ1-4, with D uncertain. CDR3 size: 18 residues. The germline V and J ends were trimmed by 5 bases and 1 base, with 20 bases remaining between them. Germline V gene sequence: CDR1 SGHAT, CDR2 FQNNGV. In DNA, the CDR3 is TGTGCCAGCAGCGTCGGTACTTCAAACTTTGGAACTAATGAAAAACTGTTTTTT. It encodes CASSVGTSNFGTNEKLFF.

This clone was found once. This chain connects TRBV5-1 to TRBJ2-1; 7 nucleotides align to TRBD1. Germline CDR1 and CDR2: SGHRS and YFSETQ. The CDR3 is 15 residues long. V gave up 4 bases and J gave up 0 bases; unmatched junction bases: 4. CDR3 loop: CASSPNRGSYNEQFF. Written as DNA, the CDR3 is TGCGCCAGCAGCCCGAACAGGGGCTCCTACAATGAGCAGTTCTTC.

V and J are TRBV7-9 and TRBJ1-1; D unclear. CDR1 is SEHNR, CDR2 FQNEAQ, per germline (reference sequence). CDR3 length: 13 residues. The ends were cut back, 3 bases at V and 2 bases at J, with 7 bases in the middle. The CDR3 region is CASSFQDNTEAFF. The CDR3 nucleotides are TGTGCCAGCAGCTTTCAGGATAACACTGAAGCTTTCTTT. The full variable domain, with the rest looked up from reference TRBV7-9 and TRBJ1-1, is DTGVSQNPRHKITKRGQNVTFRCDPISEHNRLYWYRQTLGQGPEFLTYFQNEAQLEKSRLLSDRFSAERPKGSFSTLEIQRTEQGDSAMYLCASSFQDNTEAFFGQGTRLTVV.

In regard to this clone: This sample includes further DNA sequences coding for the same CDR3. This sequence joins TRBV4-2 and TRBJ1-2; D unclear. This CDR3 has 12 residues. The germline V gene encodes CDR1 LGHNA and CDR2 YNFKEQ. The V gene lost 0 bases and the J gene lost 8 bases, with 7 bases spanning the gap. CDR3 in amino acids: CASSQDTGGYTF. CDR3 bases: TGTGCCAGCAGCCAAGATACGGGAGGCTACACCTTC.

This chain joins TRBV10-3 and TRBJ1-1; D remains unclear. Trimming stripped 7 bases from V and 1 base from J, with 10 bases between. The V gene's germline CDR1 is ENHRY and CDR2 SYGVKD. The CDR3 contains 13 residues. Here the CDR3 DNA reads TGTGCCATCACAGAACAGCCGAACACTGAAGCTTTCTTT. This gives the protein CAITEQPNTEAFF.

V and J are TRBV6-5 and TRBJ1-2; D gene uncertain. Germline V CDR1 and CDR2: MNHEY, SVGAGI. The CDR3 runs 15 residues. Trimming removed 2 bases from V and 6 bases from J, with 16 bases in between. The CDR3 DNA is TGTGCCAGCAGTTACCTCCCCCCGGGATATAATGGCTACACCTTC. Translated, it gives CASSYLPPGYNGYTF.

V is TRBV3-1 (or the pseudogene TRBV3-2) and J is TRBJ2-3; no clear D. Germline V CDR1 and CDR2: LGHDT, YNNKEL (reference sequence). Between the trimmed V and J ends, which lost 9 bases and 2 bases, there was a span of 6 bases. CDR3 length equals 11 residues. CDR3 in amino acids: CASSDTDTQYF. The DNA for the CDR3 is TGTGCCAGTTCTGACACAGATACGCAGTATTTT.

The J gene is TRBJ2-3, the V gene TRBV11-3, with D perhaps assigned TRBD1 or TRBD2 (5 bases each). Trimming left V 5 bases short and J 4 bases short, with 16 bases between. Germline-derived CDR1 and CDR2 are SGHNT and YENEEA. The CDR3 is 15 amino acids. The chain's CDR3 is CASSRGETDPDTQYF. CDR3 DNA: TGTGCCAGCAGCCGAGGGGAAACCGACCCAGATACGCAGTATTTT.

The chain is built from TRBV2 and TRBJ2-7; 11 nucleotides line up with TRBD1. From germline, CDR1 is SNHLY and CDR2 FYNNEI. The CDR3 covers 15 residues. With V trimmed by 3 bases and J by 6 bases, 7 bases remained unmatched. CDR3 in DNA: TGTGCCAGCAGTGAGTTAGGGACAGGGGGAAGCGAGCAGTACTTC. Translating it yields CASSELGTGGSEQYF.

CDR3 sequence: CASSNRQGRSGANVLTF. CDR3 coding DNA: TGCGCCAGCAGCAACCGACAGGGACGCTCTGGGGCCAACGTCCTGACTTTC. The gene calls are TRBV4-1 and TRBJ2-6; TRBD1 aligns across 7 bases. J lost 0 bases, V lost 5 bases, and 7 bases had no gene match. Looked up from germline, CDR1 is MGHRA and CDR2 is YSYEKL. The CDR3 is 17 residues long.

The chain recombines TRBV3-1 (or the pseudogene TRBV3-2) with TRBJ2-1; TRBD1 agrees at 9 bases. The CDR3 is 17 residues long. Germline CDR1 and CDR2: LGHDT and YNNKEL (reference sequence). The junction had 9 bases not matched to a gene; V was cut back by 0 bases and J by 6 bases. DNA for the CDR3: TGTGCCAGCAGCCAAGAGGGGTGGGGGACAGGGCTCAATGAGCAGTTCTTC. This sequence encodes CASSQEGWGTGLNEQFF.

The rearrangement links TRBV5-6 to TRBJ2-5, with 7 bases aligning to TRBD1. This CDR3 spans 14 amino acids. V trimming: 4 bases; J trimming: 9 bases; junction bases outside the gene matches: 12. Germline CDR1 reads SGHDT; CDR2 reads YYEEEE. The DNA for the CDR3 is TGTGCCAGCAGCCCCGGGACAGAGCGAGGGGCCCAGTACTTC. Encoded protein: CASSPGTERGAQYF.

The gene calls are TRBV25-1 and TRBJ2-7, with no clear D. The CDR3 is 10 residues long. Germline values: CDR1 MGHDK, CDR2 SYGVNS. V dropped 4 bases and J dropped 4 bases, with 2 bases sitting between them. The CDR3 coding sequence is TGTGCCAGCAGTGTATACGAGCAGTACTTC. This translates into CASSVYEQYF.

This clone was found a few times. J is TRBJ2-5 and V is TRBV2, with D possibly being TRBD1 (6 bases). This CDR3 has 14 amino acids. Between the trimmed V and J ends, which lost 6 bases and 1 base, there was a span of 12 bases. CDR1 SNHLY and CDR2 FYNNEI come from the germline V gene. CDR3: CASRLRDTQETQYF. The CDR3 DNA sequence: TGTGCCAGCAGGCTCCGGGACACCCAAGAGACCCAGTACTTC.

This clone showed up just a few times. V gene TRBV19 combines with J gene TRBJ1-1; D remains ambiguous. The CDR3 has 12 amino acids. Germline CDR1 is LNHDA and CDR2 is SQIVND (reference sequence). Trimming cost V 3 bases and J 11 bases, with 13 bases left between them. CDR3 loop: CASSIGASMAFF. CDR3 in DNA: TGTGCCAGTAGTATTGGAGCGAGTATGGCTTTCTTT.

V usage is TRBV3-1 (or the pseudogene TRBV3-2) and J usage is TRBJ2-3; D unclear. Germline CDR1 LGHDT, CDR2 YNNKEL (reference sequence). This CDR3 has 16 residues. V was shortened by 1 base and J by 0 bases, with 11 bases between the two germline ends. The CDR3 DNA sequence: TGTGCCAGCAGCCAAGCGGGTGTACTAAGCACAGATACGCAGTATTTT. Translating it yields CASSQAGVLSTDTQYF.

The rearrangement joins TRBV3-1 (or the pseudogene TRBV3-2) to TRBJ1-1; 8 nucleotides align to TRBD1. This CDR3 is built from 15 residues. Germline V gives CDR1 LGHDT, CDR2 YNNKEL (reference sequence). With 1 base clipped from V and 0 bases from J, the junction kept 1 base outside the gene matches. The CDR3 region is CASSQGGQVNTEAFF. CDR3 nucleotides: TGTGCCAGCAGCCAAGGGGGACAGGTGAACACTGAAGCTTTCTTT.

The chain has TRBV19 and TRBJ2-7, with D possibly TRBD2 on 6 matching bases. CDR1 and CDR2 from the germline V gene are LNHDA and SQIVND (reference sequence). V was trimmed by 5 bases and J by 0 bases, leaving 14 bases between them. The CDR3 has 15 amino acids. The CDR3 region is CASSPGGFYSYEQYF. The CDR3 DNA sequence: TGTGCCAGTAGTCCCGGAGGGTTTTACTCCTACGAGCAGTACTTC.

The chain employs TRBV5-4 and TRBJ2-7; tentative D call: TRBD1 (6 bases). Germline V gives CDR1 SGHNT, CDR2 YYREEE (reference sequence). The length of the CDR3 is 15 residues. The V gene lost 0 bases and the J gene lost 2 bases, with 12 bases spanning the gap. The CDR3 is CASSLGQDGAYEQYF. The CDR3, as DNA: TGTGCCAGCAGCTTGGGACAGGACGGAGCCTACGAGCAGTACTTC.

The V call is TRBV5-1, the J call TRBJ1-6, with D possibly TRBD1 on 5 matching bases. V was cut by 0 bases and J by 0 bases, with 7 bases left in between. This CDR3 spans 16 amino acids. In germline, CDR1 is SGHRS, CDR2 YFSETQ. The CDR3 nucleotides read TGCGCCAGCAGCTTGGGGGACTACTCCTATAATTCACCCCTCCACTTT. Encoded protein: CASSLGDYSYNSPLHF.